The sample holds one count of the clone carrying this T cell receptor (beta chain). Trimming shortened V by 0 bases and J by 4 bases, and 10 bases separated the two germline ends. The CDR3 extends over 14 amino acids. Germline loops: CDR1 SGHDT, CDR2 YYEEEE. Enrollees, about 18 to 89 years old, lived in 20 to 25 US areas. Self-reported history from a screening survey and questionnaire set each donor's cohort. Authors' processing steps: Nucleated cell number was recorded as an estimate derived from reference gene primer amplification. Profiled with immunoSEQ multiplex PCR; TCRdb holds only in-frame clones, not every one. The V and J calls and clone size come from that table; D and trimming were worked out from the DNA. The sample includes 250,000 to 300,000 clones, roughly 93% of them seen just once. These data are taken from a study of blood T cell repertoires in COVID-19. Turning to the study itself: Samples came from the United States, Italy and Spain, spanning acute and convalescent COVID-19.

The chain recombines TRBV5-6 with TRBJ1-2; possibly TRBD1 for D (5 bases). What was sequenced was PBMCs or T cells enriched from blood (not recorded which). The clonotype originates from a woman aged 40 to 49 with acute COVID-19. CDR3 amino acids: CASSLGTRRYGYTF. CDR3 bases: TGTGCCAGCAGCTTGGGGACACGCCGCTATGGCTACACCTTC. The whole variable domain, remainder taken from reference TRBV5-6 and TRBJ1-2, is DAGVTQSPTHLIKTRGQQVTLRCSPKSGHDTVSWYQQALGQGPQFIFQYYEEEERQRGNFPDRFSGHQFPNYSSELNVNALLLGDSALYLCASSLGTRRYGYTFGSGTRLTVV.